This record covers a single T cell receptor beta chain. Data came from immunoSEQ multiplex PCR; TCRdb stores just in-frame clones and leaves some out. Here the sample spans roughly 370,000 clones, over 75% being singletons. The germline gives CDR1 SGHRS, CDR2 YFSETQ. The CDR3 runs 14 residues. Trimming took 0 bases from V and 0 from J, leaving 7 bases between them. This record comes from a study of control samples from healthy donors and cancer patients. The clonotype originates from a man in his forties with head and neck cancer. The rearrangement joins TRBV5-1 to TRBJ2-7, with D unresolved. The sequenced material came from PBMCs. CDR3 nucleotide sequence: TGCGCCAGCAGCTTGGCGGCGGTCTCCTACGAGCAGTACTTC. Residues: CASSLAAVSYEQYF.